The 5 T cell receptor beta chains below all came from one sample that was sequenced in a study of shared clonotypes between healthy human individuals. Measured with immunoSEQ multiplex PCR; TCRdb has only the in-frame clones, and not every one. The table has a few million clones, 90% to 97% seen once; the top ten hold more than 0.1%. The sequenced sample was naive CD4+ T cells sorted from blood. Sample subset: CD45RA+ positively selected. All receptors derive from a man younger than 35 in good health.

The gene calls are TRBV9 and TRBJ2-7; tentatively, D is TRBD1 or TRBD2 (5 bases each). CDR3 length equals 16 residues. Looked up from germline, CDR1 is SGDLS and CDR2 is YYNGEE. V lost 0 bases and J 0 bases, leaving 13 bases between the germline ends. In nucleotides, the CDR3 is TGTGCCAGCAGCGTAGGTGGCAGAGGGGACTCCTACGAGCAGTACTTC. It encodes CASSVGGRGDSYEQYF.

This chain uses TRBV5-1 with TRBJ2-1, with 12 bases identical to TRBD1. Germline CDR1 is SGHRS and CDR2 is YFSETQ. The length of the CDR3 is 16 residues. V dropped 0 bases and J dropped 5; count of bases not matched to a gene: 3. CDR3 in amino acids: CASSLAGTGGHNEQFF. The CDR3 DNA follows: TGCGCCAGCAGCTTGGCAGGGACAGGGGGCCACAATGAGCAGTTCTTC.

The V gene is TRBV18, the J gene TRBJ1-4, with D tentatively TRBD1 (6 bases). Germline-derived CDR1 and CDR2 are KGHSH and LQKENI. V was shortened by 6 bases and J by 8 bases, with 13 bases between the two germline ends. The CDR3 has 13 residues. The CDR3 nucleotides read TGTGCCAGCTCTCGAGGGGGTTCGGAAAAACTGTTTTTT. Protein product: CASSRGGSEKLFF.

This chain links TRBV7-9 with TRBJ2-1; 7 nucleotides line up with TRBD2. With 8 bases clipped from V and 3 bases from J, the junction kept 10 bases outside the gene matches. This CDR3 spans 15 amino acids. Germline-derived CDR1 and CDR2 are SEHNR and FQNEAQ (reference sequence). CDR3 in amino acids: CASVPMAGVYNEQFF. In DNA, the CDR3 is TGTGCCAGCGTGCCCATGGCGGGAGTCTACAATGAGCAGTTCTTC.

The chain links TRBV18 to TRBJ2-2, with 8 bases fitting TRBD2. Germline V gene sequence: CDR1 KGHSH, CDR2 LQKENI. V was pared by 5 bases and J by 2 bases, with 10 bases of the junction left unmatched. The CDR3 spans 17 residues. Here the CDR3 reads CASSETLAGLNTGELFF. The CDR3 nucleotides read TGTGCCAGCTCAGAGACTTTAGCGGGGCTAAACACCGGGGAGCTGTTTTTT.